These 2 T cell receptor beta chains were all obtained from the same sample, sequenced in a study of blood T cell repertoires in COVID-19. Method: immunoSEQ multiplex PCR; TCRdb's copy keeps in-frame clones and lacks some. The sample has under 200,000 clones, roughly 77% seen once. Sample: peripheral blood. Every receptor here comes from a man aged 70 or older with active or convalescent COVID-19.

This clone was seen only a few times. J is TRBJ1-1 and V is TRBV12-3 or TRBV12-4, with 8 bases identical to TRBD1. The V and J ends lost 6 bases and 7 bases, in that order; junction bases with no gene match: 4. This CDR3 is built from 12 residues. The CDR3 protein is CASSRGPIEAFF. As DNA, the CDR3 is TGTGCCAGCAGCAGGGGGCCAATTGAAGCTTTCTTT.

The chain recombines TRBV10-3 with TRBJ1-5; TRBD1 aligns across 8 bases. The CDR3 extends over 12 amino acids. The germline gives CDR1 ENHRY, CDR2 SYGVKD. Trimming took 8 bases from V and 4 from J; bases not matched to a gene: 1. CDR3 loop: CAIGQGNQPQHF. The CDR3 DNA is TGTGCCATCGGACAGGGTAATCAGCCCCAGCATTTT.